Sequencing of this T cell receptor (beta chain) was carried out in a study of blood T cell repertoires in COVID-19. Study context: Collection of acute and convalescent COVID-19 samples took place in the United States, Italy and Spain. The analysed material was cDNA or gDNA that came from T cells, B-cell-depleted T cells, or PBMCs.

In the original analysis: Quantification of nucleated cells was approximated via reference gene primer amplification. Sequenced by immunoSEQ multiplex PCR; TCRdb stores in-frame clones only, minus some. Clonal size and the V and J genes are those of that table, whereas D and trimming came from the DNA. The repertoire has 250,000 to 300,000 clones, 89% of them found once; the top ten carry about 4.5%. Germline V gene lookup returns CDR1 MDHEN and CDR2 SYDVKM. V shed 6 bases, J shed 4 bases, and the junction held 6 bases outside the gene matches. The length of the CDR3 is 14 residues. This receptor was taken from a woman aged 40 to 50 who had recovered from COVID-19. Sequencing used peripheral blood. The genes are TRBV28 and TRBJ1-1, with 9 positions matching TRBD1. The CDR3 DNA reads as TGTGCCAGCAGCCGGGGGGACAGGGTCACTGAAGCTTTCTTT. Protein sequence: CASSRGDRVTEAFF.